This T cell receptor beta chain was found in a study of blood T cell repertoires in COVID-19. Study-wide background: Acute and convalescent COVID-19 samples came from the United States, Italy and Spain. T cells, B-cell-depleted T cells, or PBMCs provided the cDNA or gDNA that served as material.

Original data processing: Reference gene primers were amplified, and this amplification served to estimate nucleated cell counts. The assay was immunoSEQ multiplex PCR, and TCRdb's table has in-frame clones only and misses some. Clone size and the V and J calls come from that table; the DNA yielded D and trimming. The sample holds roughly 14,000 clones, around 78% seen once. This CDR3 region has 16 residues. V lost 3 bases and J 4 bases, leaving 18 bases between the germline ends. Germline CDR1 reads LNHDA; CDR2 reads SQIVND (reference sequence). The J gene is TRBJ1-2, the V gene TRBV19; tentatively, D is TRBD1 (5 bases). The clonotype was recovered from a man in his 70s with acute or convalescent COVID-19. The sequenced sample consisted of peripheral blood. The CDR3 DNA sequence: TGTGCCAGTAGTATGACCCCTGGGGGGTTGACCTATGGCTACACCTTC. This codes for CASSMTPGGLTYGYTF.